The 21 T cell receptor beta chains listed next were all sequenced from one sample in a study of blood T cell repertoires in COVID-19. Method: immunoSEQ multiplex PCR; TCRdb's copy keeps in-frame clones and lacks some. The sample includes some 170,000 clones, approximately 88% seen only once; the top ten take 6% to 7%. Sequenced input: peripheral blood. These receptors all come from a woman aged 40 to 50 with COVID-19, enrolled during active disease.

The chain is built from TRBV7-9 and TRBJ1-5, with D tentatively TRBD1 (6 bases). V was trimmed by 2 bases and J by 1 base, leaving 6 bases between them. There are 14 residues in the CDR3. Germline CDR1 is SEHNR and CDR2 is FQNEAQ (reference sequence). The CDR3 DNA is TGTGCCAGCAGCTTACAGGGGAGCAATCAGCCCCAGCATTTT. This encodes CASSLQGSNQPQHF.

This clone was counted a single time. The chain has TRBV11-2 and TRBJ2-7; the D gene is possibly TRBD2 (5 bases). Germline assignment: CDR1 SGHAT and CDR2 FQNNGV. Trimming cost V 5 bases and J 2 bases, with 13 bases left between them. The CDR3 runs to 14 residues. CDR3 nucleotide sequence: TGTGCCAGCAGCCCCCCGGACTCACCCTACGAGCAGTACTTC. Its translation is CASSPPDSPYEQYF.

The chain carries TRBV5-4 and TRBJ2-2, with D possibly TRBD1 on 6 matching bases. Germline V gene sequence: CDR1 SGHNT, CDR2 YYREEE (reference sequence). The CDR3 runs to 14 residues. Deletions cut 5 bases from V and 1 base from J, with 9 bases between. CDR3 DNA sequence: TGTGCCAGCAGGCGACAGGTGAACACCGGGGAGCTGTTTTTT. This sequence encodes CASRRQVNTGELFF.

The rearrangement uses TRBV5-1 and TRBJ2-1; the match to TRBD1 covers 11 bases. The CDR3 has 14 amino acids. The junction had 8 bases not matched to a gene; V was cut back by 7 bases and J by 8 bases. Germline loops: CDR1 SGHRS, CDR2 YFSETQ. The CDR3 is CASLPGQGEHEQFF. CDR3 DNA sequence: TGCGCCAGCCTACCGGGACAGGGGGAACATGAGCAGTTCTTC.

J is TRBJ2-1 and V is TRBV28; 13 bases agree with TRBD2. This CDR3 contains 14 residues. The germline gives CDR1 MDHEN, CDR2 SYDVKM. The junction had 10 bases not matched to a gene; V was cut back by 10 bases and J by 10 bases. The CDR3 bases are TGTGCCACCATCACTAGCGGGAGGGCCGGGGAGCAGTTCTTC. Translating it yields CATITSGRAGEQFF. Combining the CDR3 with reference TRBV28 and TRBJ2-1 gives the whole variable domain DVKVTQSSRYLVKRTGEKVFLECVQDMDHENMFWYRQDPGLGLRLIYFSYDVKMKEKGDIPEGYSVSREKKERFSLILESASTNQTSMYLCATITSGRAGEQFFGPGTRLTVL.

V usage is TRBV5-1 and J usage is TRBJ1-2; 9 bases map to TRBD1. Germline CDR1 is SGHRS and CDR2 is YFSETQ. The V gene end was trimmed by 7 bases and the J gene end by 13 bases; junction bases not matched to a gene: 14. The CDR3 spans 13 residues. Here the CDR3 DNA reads TGCGCCAGCGCGCCCGGGACAGGGACCGGCCTCACCTTC. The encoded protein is CASAPGTGTGLTF. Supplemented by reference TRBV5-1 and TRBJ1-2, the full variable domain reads KAGVTQTPRYLIKTRGQQVTLSCSPISGHRSVSWYQQTPGQGLQFLFEYFSETQRNKGNFPGRFSGRQFSNSRSEMNVSTLELGDSALYLCASAPGTGTGLTFGSGTRLTVV.

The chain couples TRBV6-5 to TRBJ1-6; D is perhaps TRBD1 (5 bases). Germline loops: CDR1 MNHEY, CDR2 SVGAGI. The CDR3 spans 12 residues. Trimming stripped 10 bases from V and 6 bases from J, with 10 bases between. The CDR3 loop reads CAKRQINSPLHF. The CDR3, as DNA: TGTGCCAAACGACAGATTAATTCACCCCTCCACTTT.

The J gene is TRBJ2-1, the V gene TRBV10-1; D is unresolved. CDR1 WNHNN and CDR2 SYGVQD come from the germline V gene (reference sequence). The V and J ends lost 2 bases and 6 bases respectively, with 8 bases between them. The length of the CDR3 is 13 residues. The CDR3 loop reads CASSEPSRNEQFF. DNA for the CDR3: TGCGCCAGCAGTGAGCCTAGTCGCAATGAGCAGTTCTTC.

Here the CDR3 DNA reads TGTGCCAGCAGCCCTGGAGGCAGGACCCGCGAGCAGTACTTC. Encoded protein: CASSPGGRTREQYF. V and J are TRBV5-4 and TRBJ2-7; D possibly corresponds to TRBD2 (5 bases). The CDR3 consists of 14 residues. With 4 bases removed from V and 6 bases from J, the gap between germline ends came to 17 bases. Germline-derived CDR1 and CDR2 are SGHNT and YYREEE (reference sequence).

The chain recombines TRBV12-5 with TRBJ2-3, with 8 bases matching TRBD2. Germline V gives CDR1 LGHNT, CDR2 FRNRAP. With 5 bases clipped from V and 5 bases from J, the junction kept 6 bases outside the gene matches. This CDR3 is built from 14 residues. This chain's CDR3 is CASGLAGGGDTQYF. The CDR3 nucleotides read TGTGCTAGTGGTCTCGCCGGGGGGGGAGATACGCAGTATTTT.

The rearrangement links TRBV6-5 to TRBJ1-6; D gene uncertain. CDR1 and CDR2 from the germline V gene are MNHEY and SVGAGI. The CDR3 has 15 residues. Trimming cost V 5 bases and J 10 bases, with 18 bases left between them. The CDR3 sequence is CASSRGEVSGSPLHF. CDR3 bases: TGTGCCAGCAGTCGAGGAGAGGTTTCGGGGTCACCCCTCCACTTT.

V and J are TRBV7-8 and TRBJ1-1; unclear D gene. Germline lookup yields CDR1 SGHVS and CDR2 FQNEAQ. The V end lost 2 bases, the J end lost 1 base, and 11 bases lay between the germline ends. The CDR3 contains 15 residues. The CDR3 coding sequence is TGTGCCAGCAGCTTATCATCATCCCAGAACACTGAAGCTTTCTTT. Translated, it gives CASSLSSSQNTEAFF.

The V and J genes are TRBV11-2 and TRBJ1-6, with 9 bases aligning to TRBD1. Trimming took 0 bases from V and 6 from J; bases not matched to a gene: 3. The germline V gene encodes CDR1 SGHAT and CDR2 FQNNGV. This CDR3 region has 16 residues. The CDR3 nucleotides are TGTGCCAGCAGCTTAGAGGGACAGGGAGTTAATTCACCCCTCCACTTT. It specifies CASSLEGQGVNSPLHF.

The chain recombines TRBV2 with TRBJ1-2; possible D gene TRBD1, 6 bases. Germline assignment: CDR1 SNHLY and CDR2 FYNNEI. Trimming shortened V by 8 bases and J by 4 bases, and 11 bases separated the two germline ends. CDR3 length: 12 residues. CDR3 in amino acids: CASRDTTYGYTF. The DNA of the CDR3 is TGTGCCAGCCGGGACACAACCTATGGCTACACCTTC.

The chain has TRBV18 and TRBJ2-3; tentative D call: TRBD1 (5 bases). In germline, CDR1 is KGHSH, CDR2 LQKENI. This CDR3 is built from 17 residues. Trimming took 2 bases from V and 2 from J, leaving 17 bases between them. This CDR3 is CASSPSRAPTYTDTQYF. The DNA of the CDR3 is TGTGCCAGCTCACCATCCAGGGCTCCCACTTACACAGATACGCAGTATTTT.

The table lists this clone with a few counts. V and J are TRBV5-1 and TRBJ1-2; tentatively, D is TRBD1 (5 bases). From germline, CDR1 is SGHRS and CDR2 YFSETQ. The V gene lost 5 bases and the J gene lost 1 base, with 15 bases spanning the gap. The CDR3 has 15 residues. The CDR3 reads CASRDPGGSNYGYTF. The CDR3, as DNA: TGCGCCAGCAGGGACCCGGGGGGTAGTAACTATGGCTACACCTTC.

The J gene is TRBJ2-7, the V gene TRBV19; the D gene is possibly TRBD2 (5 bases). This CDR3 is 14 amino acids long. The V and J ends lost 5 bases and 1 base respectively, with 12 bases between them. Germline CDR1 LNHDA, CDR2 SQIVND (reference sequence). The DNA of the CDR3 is TGTGCCAGTAGTTCACCGGGGAGATCCTACGAGCAGTACTTC. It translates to CASSSPGRSYEQYF.

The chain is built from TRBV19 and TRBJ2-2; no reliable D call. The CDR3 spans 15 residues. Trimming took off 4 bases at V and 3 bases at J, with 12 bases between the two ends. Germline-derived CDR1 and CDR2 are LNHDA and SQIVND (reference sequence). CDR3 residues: CASSTLGVYTGELFF. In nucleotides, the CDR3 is TGTGCCAGTAGTACGCTAGGTGTGTACACCGGGGAGCTGTTTTTT.

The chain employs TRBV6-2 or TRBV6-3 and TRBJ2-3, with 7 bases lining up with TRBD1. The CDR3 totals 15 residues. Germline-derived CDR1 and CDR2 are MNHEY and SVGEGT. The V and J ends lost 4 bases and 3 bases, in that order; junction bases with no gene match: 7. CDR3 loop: CASSSEDRSTDTQYF. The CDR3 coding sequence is TGTGCCAGCAGTTCGGAGGACAGGTCTACAGATACGCAGTATTTT.

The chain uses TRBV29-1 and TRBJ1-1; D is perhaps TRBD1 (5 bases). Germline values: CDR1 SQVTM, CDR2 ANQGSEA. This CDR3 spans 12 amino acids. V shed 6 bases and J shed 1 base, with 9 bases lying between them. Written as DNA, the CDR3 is TGCAGCGTGGGACTCCGGAACACTGAAGCTTTCTTT. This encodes CSVGLRNTEAFF.

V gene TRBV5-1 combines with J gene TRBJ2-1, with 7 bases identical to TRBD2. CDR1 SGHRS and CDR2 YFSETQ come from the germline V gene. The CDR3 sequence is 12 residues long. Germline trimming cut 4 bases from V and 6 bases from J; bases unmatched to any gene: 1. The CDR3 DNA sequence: TGCGCCAGCAGCCGGGGGGTCAATGAGCAGTTCTTC. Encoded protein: CASSRGVNEQFF.